One and the same sample provided the 23 T cell receptor beta chains below, sequenced in a study of beta chain features in type 1 diabetes. Study-wide findings and caveats: The study found moderately but significantly shorter TCRB CDR3s in all four CD4+ subsets of Type 1 diabetes patients.

Investigators reverse transcribed all isolated RNA, so they sequenced expressed TCRB transcripts. Sequenced by immunoSEQ multiplex PCR; TCRdb stores in-frame clones only, minus some. The profile shows around 710,000 clones, about an eighth of them singletons. No cognate antigen is known for these TCRs. Sequenced input: naive CD4+ T cells from blood. The receptors stem from a young man with type 1 diabetes.

The chain employs TRBV28 and TRBJ2-1; D remains unclear. The germline V gene has CDR1 MDHEN and CDR2 SYDVKM. The V and J ends lost 3 bases and 0 bases respectively, with 9 bases between them. The CDR3 has 15 amino acids. Written as DNA, the CDR3 is TGTGCCAGCAGTTTCCAACTCTACTCCTACAATGAGCAGTTCTTC. Translation: CASSFQLYSYNEQFF. The full variable domain, with the rest looked up from reference TRBV28 and TRBJ2-1, is DVKVTQSSRYLVKRTGEKVFLECVQDMDHENMFWYRQDPGLGLRLIYFSYDVKMKEKGDIPEGYSVSREKKERFSLILESASTNQTSMYLCASSFQLYSYNEQFFGPGTRLTVL.

V is TRBV6-1 and J is TRBJ2-7, with D possibly TRBD1 on 5 matching bases. Deletions cut 2 bases from V and 7 bases from J, with 18 bases between. Germline assignment: CDR1 MNHNS and CDR2 SASEGT. The CDR3 is 15 amino acids. The CDR3 DNA follows: TGTGCCAGCAGTGAACCCGCAGGGCCCGTGAGAGAGCAGTACTTC. Its translation: CASSEPAGPVREQYF.

The chain has TRBV27 and TRBJ1-5; D gene ambiguous. The V and J ends lost 3 bases and 5 bases respectively, with 8 bases between them. This CDR3 spans 13 amino acids. Germline V gene lookup returns CDR1 MNHEY and CDR2 SMNVEV (reference sequence). CDR3 amino acids: CASSLVVDQPQHF. The CDR3 nucleotides read TGTGCCAGCAGTTTGGTGGTCGATCAGCCCCAGCATTTT.

V is TRBV27 and J is TRBJ2-1; 9 bases agree with TRBD1. The length of the CDR3 is 14 residues. Germline V gene data show CDR1 as MNHEY and CDR2 as SMNVEV (reference sequence). J lost 7 bases, V lost 6 bases, and 7 bases had no gene match. This CDR3 reads CASRGDRVENEQFF. CDR3 coding DNA: TGTGCCAGCAGAGGGGACAGGGTAGAAAATGAGCAGTTCTTC.

This clone was recorded a few times. The rearrangement uses TRBV19 and TRBJ1-2, with a tentative D call TRBD1 (6 bases). The V and J ends lost 7 bases and 2 bases respectively, with 14 bases between them. CDR1 and CDR2 (germline): LNHDA, SQIVND (reference sequence). This CDR3 comprises 14 residues. The CDR3 DNA follows: TGTGCCAGTACCCACTGGGGGGCAAACTATGGCTACACCTTC. The encoded protein is CASTHWGANYGYTF. The full variable domain, its missing parts supplied by reference TRBV19 and TRBJ1-2, is DGGITQSPKYLFRKEGQNVTLSCEQNLNHDAMYWYRQDPGQGLRLIYYSQIVNDFQKGDIAEGYSVSREKKESFPLTVTSAQKNPTAFYLCASTHWGANYGYTFGSGTRLTVV.

A few counts support this clone. The J gene is TRBJ2-6, the V gene TRBV7-8; the D is unclear. Trimming removed 2 bases from V and 0 bases from J, with 5 bases in between. The CDR3 is 15 amino acids. Germline V lookup: CDR1 SGHVS, CDR2 FQNEAQ. CDR3 DNA sequence: TGTGCCAGCAGCTTAAAGGTCTCTGGGGCCAACGTCCTGACTTTC. This sequence encodes CASSLKVSGANVLTF. The whole variable domain, filled in from reference TRBV7-8 and TRBJ2-6, reads GAGVSQSPRYKVAKRGQDVALRCDPISGHVSLFWYQQALGQGPEFLTYFQNEAQLDKSGLPSDRFFAERPEGSVSTLKIQRTQQEDSAVYLCASSLKVSGANVLTFGAGSRLTVL.

The CDR3 coding sequence is TGTGCCAGCAATCCATCGGGACAGCTTGAGGGCTACACCTTC. Translated: CASNPSGQLEGYTF. This chain uses TRBV9 with TRBJ1-2, with 7 bases lining up with TRBD1. Germline CDR1 SGDLS, CDR2 YYNGEE. Trimming removed 6 bases from V and 8 bases from J; junction bases left unmatched: 13. This CDR3 contains 14 residues.

This sequence joins TRBV5-6 and TRBJ2-3; D gene ambiguous. V gave up 7 bases and J gave up 0 bases, with 9 bases separating them. CDR3 length: 13 amino acids. The germline V gene has CDR1 SGHDT and CDR2 YYEEEE. CDR3 DNA: TGTGCCAGCCGTTGGGCGAGCACAGATACGCAGTATTTT. It yields the protein CASRWASTDTQYF. Combining the CDR3 with reference TRBV5-6 and TRBJ2-3 gives the whole variable domain DAGVTQSPTHLIKTRGQQVTLRCSPKSGHDTVSWYQQALGQGPQFIFQYYEEEERQRGNFPDRFSGHQFPNYSSELNVNALLLGDSALYLCASRWASTDTQYFGPGTRLTVL.

This clone has only a few counts. The chain has TRBV18 and TRBJ2-7; D remains ambiguous. Trimming pared 2 bases from V and 5 bases from J, leaving 13 bases between. The CDR3 extends over 14 amino acids. Germline V CDR1 and CDR2: KGHSH, LQKENI. DNA for the CDR3: TGTGCCAGCTCACCAGGGGAAAAACGCCACGAGCAGTACTTC. This translates into CASSPGEKRHEQYF.

About this clone itself: The sample has other DNA sequences that encode this CDR3 too. The rearrangement joins TRBV4-1 to TRBJ2-5; 8 nucleotides match TRBD2. This CDR3 is 15 amino acids long. V lost 1 base and J lost 0; bases outside the gene matches: 1. Germline-derived CDR1 and CDR2 are MGHRA and YSYEKL. CDR3 in amino acids: CASSQAGGNQETQYF. The CDR3, as DNA: TGCGCCAGCAGCCAAGCGGGAGGGAACCAAGAGACCCAGTACTTC.

This clone occurred a few times. The chain joins TRBV20-1 to TRBJ1-2, with D maybe TRBD1 (5 bases). V was shortened by 3 bases and J by 8 bases, with 10 bases between the two germline ends. Per germline, CDR1 DFQATT and CDR2 SNEGSKA (reference sequence). The CDR3 is 11 residues long. The CDR3 nucleotides are TGCAGTGCTAGCGACAGACGGGGCTACACCTTC. Its protein is CSASDRRGYTF.

The rearrangement links TRBV25-1 to TRBJ1-2; 7 nucleotides agree with TRBD1. Germline-derived CDR1 and CDR2 are MGHDK and SYGVNS. This CDR3 comprises 14 residues. Trimming at V came to 6 bases and at J to 4 bases, leaving 8 bases not matched to a gene. The CDR3: CASSQPGTVYGYTF. The CDR3 DNA reads TGTGCCAGCAGCCAGCCCGGGACAGTCTATGGCTACACCTTC.

The chain uses TRBV5-4 and TRBJ2-7; D perhaps matches TRBD1 (6 bases). Deletions cut 0 bases from V and 7 bases from J, with 11 bases between. The CDR3 runs to 13 residues. The V gene's germline CDR1 is SGHNT and CDR2 YYREEE (reference sequence). The CDR3 DNA follows: TGTGCCAGCAGCTTGGTTGCAGGGGAAGAGCAGTACTTC. It translates to CASSLVAGEEQYF.

This clone was counted a few times. The rearrangement uses TRBV19 and TRBJ2-7, with TRBD1 identical over 9 bases. CDR3 length: 13 amino acids. CDR1 and CDR2 from the germline V gene are LNHDA and SQIVND (reference sequence). V dropped 3 bases and J dropped 6; count of bases not matched to a gene: 3. The CDR3 coding sequence is TGTGCCAGTAGTATGGACAGGGGTCTCGAGCAGTACTTC. Translated, it gives CASSMDRGLEQYF.

This chain connects TRBV28 to TRBJ1-6, with D maybe TRBD1 (6 bases). The CDR3 is made up of 13 amino acids. V lost 7 bases and J 7 bases, leaving 11 bases between the germline ends. Germline CDR1 MDHEN, CDR2 SYDVKM. The CDR3, as DNA: TGTGCCAGCAAGGGGGGTGGCAATTCACCCCTCCACTTT. Its translation is CASKGGGNSPLHF.

The CDR3 here is CATSRSGTPSYGYTF. CDR3 sequence (DNA): TGTGCCACCAGCAGGTCCGGGACTCCGAGCTATGGCTACACCTTC. V and J are TRBV15 and TRBJ1-2, with D maybe TRBD1 (5 bases). The CDR3 runs to 15 residues. Germline CDR1 LNHNV, CDR2 YYDKDF (reference sequence). The V gene lost 3 bases and the J gene lost 4 bases, with 15 bases spanning the gap.

This clone was picked up a small number of times. V and J are TRBV5-1 and TRBJ2-7, with D tentatively TRBD1 (6 bases). CDR1 is SGHRS and CDR2 is YFSETQ in the germline V gene. The V and J ends lost 4 bases and 1 base respectively, with 12 bases between them. This CDR3 spans 14 amino acids. The CDR3 DNA reads as TGCGCCAGCAGCCCGGCGGACAGTTCCTACGAGCAGTACTTC. Protein: CASSPADSSYEQYF.

This clone has just a few counts. The CDR3 loop is CASSGYGAFF. For the CDR3, the DNA is TGTGCCAGTTCGGGGTATGGAGCTTTCTTT. This chain links TRBV19 with TRBJ1-1; D call uncertain. This CDR3 spans 10 amino acids. The germline V and J ends were trimmed by 8 bases and 10 bases, with 11 bases remaining between them. Germline assignment: CDR1 LNHDA and CDR2 SQIVND (reference sequence).

This clone was recorded a few times. CDR3 region: CAWSVGGPYEKLFF. CDR3 sequence (DNA): TGTGCCTGGAGTGTTGGAGGGCCTTATGAAAAACTGTTTTTT. This chain links TRBV30 with TRBJ1-4; D gene unclear. This CDR3 spans 14 amino acids. Germline V gene sequence: CDR1 GTSNPN, CDR2 SVGIG (reference sequence). V was cut by 0 bases and J by 6 bases, with 11 bases left in between.

This clone was seen only a few times. The chain uses TRBV18 and TRBJ2-4, with 7 bases lining up with TRBD2. CDR3 size: 13 residues. CDR1 is KGHSH, CDR2 LQKENI, per germline. J was trimmed by 6 bases and V by 4 bases; bases with no gene match: 3. Here the CDR3 reads CASSLREGNIQYF. CDR3 DNA sequence: TGTGCCAGCTCACTGAGGGAGGGAAACATTCAGTACTTC.

This chain uses TRBV5-5 with TRBJ1-1; 9 bases map to TRBD1. Germline V gene data show CDR1 as SGHKS and CDR2 as YYEKEE (reference sequence). V trimming: 4 bases; J trimming: 6 bases; junction bases outside the gene matches: 7. There are 14 residues in the CDR3. The CDR3 coding sequence is TGTGCCAGCAGCAAGGGACAGGGAGAGTCTGAAGCTTTCTTT. This encodes CASSKGQGESEAFF.

This clone was counted between two and nine times. V and J are TRBV19 and TRBJ2-1; 14 bases match TRBD2. The CDR3 spans 21 residues. With 5 bases clipped from V and 0 bases from J, the junction kept 15 bases outside the gene matches. Germline CDR1 reads LNHDA; CDR2 reads SQIVND (reference sequence). The CDR3 nucleotides are TGTGCCAGTAGTTTGTACGGGACTAGCGGGGGTTTACGTTACTCCTACAATGAGCAGTTCTTC. Encoded protein: CASSLYGTSGGLRYSYNEQFF.

The J gene is TRBJ1-6, the V gene TRBV9; the D is unclear. CDR3 length equals 15 residues. Germline values: CDR1 SGDLS, CDR2 YYNGEE. Trimming stripped 1 base from V and 7 bases from J, with 12 bases between. The CDR3 sequence is CASSVLDVENSPLHF. DNA for the CDR3: TGTGCCAGCAGCGTATTGGACGTAGAGAATTCACCCCTCCACTTT.